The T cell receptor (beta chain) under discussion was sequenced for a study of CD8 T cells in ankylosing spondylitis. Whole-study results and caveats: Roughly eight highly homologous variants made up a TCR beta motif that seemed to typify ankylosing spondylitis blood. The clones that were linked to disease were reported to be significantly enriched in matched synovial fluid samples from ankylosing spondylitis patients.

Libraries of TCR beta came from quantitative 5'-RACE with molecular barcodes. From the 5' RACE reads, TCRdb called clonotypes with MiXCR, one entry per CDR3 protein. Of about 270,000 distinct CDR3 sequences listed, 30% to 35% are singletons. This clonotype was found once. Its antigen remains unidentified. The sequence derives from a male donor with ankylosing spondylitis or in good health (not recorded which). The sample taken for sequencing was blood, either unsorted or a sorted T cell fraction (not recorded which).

CDR3 loop: CASSWPQLPMDGYTF. DNA for the CDR3: TGTGCCAGCAGCTGGCCACAATTGCCTATGGACGGCTACACCTTC. The V call is TRBV28, the J call TRBJ1-2; D not resolved. The CDR3 runs 15 residues. Germline-derived CDR1 and CDR2 are MDHEN and SYDVKM. The V end lost 6 bases, the J end lost 8 bases, and 22 bases lay between the germline ends.